One and the same sample provided the 20 T cell receptor beta chains below, sequenced in a study of blood T cell repertoires in COVID-19. Data came from immunoSEQ multiplex PCR; TCRdb stores just in-frame clones and leaves some out. The sample has 400,000 to 550,000 clones; around nine tenths are singletons. Material: PBMCs or T cells enriched from blood (not recorded which). These receptors were taken from a woman aged 18-29 years with acute COVID-19.

In its sample, this clone was seen once. The CDR3: CASSSSGRLGEQYF. CDR3 DNA: TGTGCCAGCAGTAGCTCGGGGAGGTTGGGCGAGCAGTACTTC. V and J are TRBV2 and TRBJ2-7, with D perhaps TRBD2 (6 bases). With 5 bases removed from V and 6 bases from J, the gap between germline ends came to 17 bases. The CDR3 extends over 14 amino acids. Germline-derived CDR1 and CDR2 are SNHLY and FYNNEI.

J is TRBJ2-5 and V is TRBV6-5; D unclear. The germline V and J ends were trimmed by 6 bases and 2 bases, with 4 bases remaining between them. Germline V gives CDR1 MNHEY, CDR2 SVGAGI. This CDR3 is 11 amino acids long. The CDR3 DNA reads TGTGCCAGCAGGTATCAAGAGACCCAGTACTTC. Protein: CASRYQETQYF.

The V gene is TRBV4-3, the J gene TRBJ2-7, with a weak D call TRBD2 (5 bases). CDR1 is LGHNA and CDR2 is YSLEER in the germline V gene. This CDR3 has 14 amino acids. V was trimmed by 1 base and J by 3 bases, leaving 10 bases between them. Here the CDR3 reads CASSQATRDYEQYF. The CDR3 region has the DNA TGCGCCAGCAGCCAAGCTACTCGGGACTACGAGCAGTACTTC.

The rearrangement joins TRBV30 to TRBJ2-7; D remains ambiguous. Trimming removed 3 bases from V and 3 bases from J, with 18 bases in between. Germline V gene lookup returns CDR1 GTSNPN and CDR2 SVGIG (reference sequence). The CDR3 extends over 15 amino acids. The CDR3 bases are TGTGCCTGGAGGCTCCCGACCGGTGCGGTCTACGAGCAGTACTTC. Translated, it gives CAWRLPTGAVYEQYF.

The chain recombines TRBV4-3 with TRBJ1-1, with D possibly being TRBD1 (5 bases). Germline lookup yields CDR1 LGHNA and CDR2 YSLEER. Trimming left V 2 bases short and J 9 bases short, with 16 bases between. The CDR3 covers 14 residues. CDR3 nucleotides: TGCGCCAGCAGCCAAACGACAGATATCATACAAGCTTTCTTT. This gives the protein CASSQTTDIIQAFF.

The J gene is TRBJ2-1, the V gene TRBV5-1; 12 positions agree with TRBD2. The CDR3 loop spans 16 amino acids. Germline V CDR1 and CDR2: SGHRS, YFSETQ. V lost 3 bases, J lost 7 bases, and 8 bases stayed unmatched. CDR3 coding DNA: TGCGCCAGCAGCTCGACTAGCGGGGGTTCCTGGAATGAGCAGTTCTTC. Translation gives CASSSTSGGSWNEQFF.

V and J are TRBV3-1 (or the pseudogene TRBV3-2) and TRBJ1-2; 7 bases align to TRBD1. This CDR3 is built from 16 residues. Germline V CDR1 and CDR2: LGHDT, YNNKEL (reference sequence). V dropped 4 bases and J dropped 8; count of bases not matched to a gene: 16. DNA for the CDR3: TGTGCCAGCAGCCTCGCTACCGACAGGGCCTCCGAGGGCTACACCTTC. Protein sequence: CASSLATDRASEGYTF.

The chain couples TRBV7-9 to TRBJ2-7, with D tentatively TRBD2 (6 bases). The CDR3 runs to 12 residues. Germline lookup yields CDR1 SEHNR and CDR2 FQNEAQ (reference sequence). Trimming pared 5 bases from V and 6 bases from J, leaving 11 bases between. The CDR3 DNA follows: TGTGCCAGCAGCGGAAAGGGAGGCGAGCAGTACTTC. As protein: CASSGKGGEQYF. Full variable domain (outside the CDR3, taken from reference TRBV7-9 and TRBJ2-7): DTGVSQNPRHKITKRGQNVTFRCDPISEHNRLYWYRQTLGQGPEFLTYFQNEAQLEKSRLLSDRFSAERPKGSFSTLEIQRTEQGDSAMYLCASSGKGGEQYFGPGTRLTVT.

The chain uses TRBV3-1 (or the pseudogene TRBV3-2) and TRBJ2-3; 9 nucleotides agree with TRBD2. The germline gives CDR1 LGHDT, CDR2 YNNKEL (reference sequence). The CDR3 contains 15 residues. The V and J ends lost 3 bases and 6 bases, in that order; junction bases with no gene match: 7. In DNA, the CDR3 is TGTGCCAGCAGCCAGCGCGCGGGGGGGCTGGATACGCAGTATTTT. Translating it yields CASSQRAGGLDTQYF.

This clone was found once. The chain carries TRBV14 and TRBJ2-7; TRBD1 agrees at 10 bases. Germline CDR1 is SGHDN and CDR2 is FVKESK. V shed 3 bases and J 0 bases; nucleotides not matched to a gene: 11. The CDR3 has 18 residues. As DNA, the CDR3 is TGTGCCAGCAGCCATGCTCCGGGACAGGGGAGATCCTCCTACGAGCAGTACTTC. Residues: CASSHAPGQGRSSYEQYF.

The chain recombines TRBV13 with TRBJ2-5; 12 nucleotides align to TRBD2. J gave up 4 bases and V 5 bases, and 14 bases lay outside the gene matches. The CDR3 totals 18 residues. CDR1 is PRHDT and CDR2 is FYEKMQ in the germline V gene (reference sequence). The DNA of the CDR3 is TGTGCCAGCAGCCAAAATTGGCTAGCGGGGGGGCCGGGAGAGACCCAGTACTTC. Translating gives CASSQNWLAGGPGETQYF.

The gene calls are TRBV5-1 and TRBJ2-3, with D unclear. CDR3 length: 15 residues. CDR1 and CDR2 from the germline V gene are SGHRS and YFSETQ. V was trimmed by 2 bases and J by 0 bases, leaving 10 bases between them. CDR3 residues: CASSFWFGSTDTQYF. CDR3 in DNA: TGCGCCAGCAGCTTTTGGTTTGGCAGCACAGATACGCAGTATTTT.

J is TRBJ2-5 and V is TRBV9, with 11 bases aligning to TRBD1. This CDR3 has 16 amino acids. CDR1 is SGDLS, CDR2 YYNGEE, per germline. Germline trimming cut 3 bases from V and 5 bases from J; bases unmatched to any gene: 9. As DNA, the CDR3 is TGTGCCAGCAGCGCGATAGGACAGGGGGCGGGGGAGACCCAGTACTTC. This sequence encodes CASSAIGQGAGETQYF.

The chain is built from TRBV5-5 and TRBJ2-7; D might be TRBD1 (5 bases). The CDR3 runs to 14 residues. V lost 1 base and J lost 3, with 11 bases in between. CDR1 SGHKS and CDR2 YYEKEE come from the germline V gene (reference sequence). DNA of the CDR3: TGTGCCAGCAGCTTGTTGGGGCAGGGCTACGAGCAGTACTTC. Its translation is CASSLLGQGYEQYF. The complete variable domain, with remaining parts taken from reference TRBV5-5 and TRBJ2-7, reads DAGVTQSPTHLIKTRGQQVTLRCSPISGHKSVSWYQQVLGQGPQFIFQYYEKEERGRGNFPDRFSARQFPNYSSELNVNALLLGDSALYLCASSLLGQGYEQYFGPGTRLTVT.

V usage is TRBV6-5 and J usage is TRBJ1-1; no clear D. CDR1 is MNHEY, CDR2 SVGAGI, per germline. The CDR3 covers 15 residues. V shed 2 bases and J shed 0 bases, with 10 bases lying between them. The CDR3 DNA reads as TGTGCCAGCAGTTACGAAAGGGAGTTGAACACTGAAGCTTTCTTT. Amino acids: CASSYERELNTEAFF.

The chain employs TRBV5-1 and TRBJ1-1; D is perhaps TRBD1 (5 bases). CDR3 length: 15 amino acids. V gave up 4 bases and J gave up 0 bases, with 13 bases separating them. Germline lookup yields CDR1 SGHRS and CDR2 YFSETQ. Here the CDR3 DNA reads TGCGCCAGCAGCCCAAGGACGGACATGAACACTGAAGCTTTCTTT. Protein: CASSPRTDMNTEAFF.

The rearrangement links TRBV5-6 to TRBJ1-2; 8 bases map to TRBD1. The germline V gene has CDR1 SGHDT and CDR2 YYEEEE. This CDR3 region has 16 residues. V lost 0 bases and J lost 4; bases outside the gene matches: 8. The CDR3 DNA reads as TGTGCCAGCAGCTTGGCAATGACAGGGGAAACCTATGGCTACACCTTC. This encodes CASSLAMTGETYGYTF.

The chain recombines TRBV28 with TRBJ2-7; 8 bases are shared with TRBD1. The V segment lost 7 bases and the J segment 7 bases; nucleotides outside the gene matches: 9. Germline CDR1 reads MDHEN; CDR2 reads SYDVKM. CDR3 size: 13 residues. In nucleotides, the CDR3 is TGTGCCAGCACGAGGACAGGGATGAGGGAGCAGTACTTC. This gives the protein CASTRTGMREQYF.

V and J are TRBV7-2 and TRBJ2-3; 8 bases agree with TRBD2. Germline trimming cut 2 bases from V and 5 bases from J; bases unmatched to any gene: 0. The CDR3 extends over 13 amino acids. Germline loops: CDR1 SGHTA, CDR2 FQGNSA. The CDR3: CASSLLAGDTQYF. Written as DNA, the CDR3 is TGTGCCAGCAGCTTACTAGCGGGAGATACGCAGTATTTT. The full variable domain, its missing parts supplied by reference TRBV7-2 and TRBJ2-3, is GAGVSQSPSNKVTEKGKDVELRCDPISGHTALYWYRQSLGQGLEFLIYFQGNSAPDKSGLPSDRFSAERTGGSVSTLTIQRTQQEDSAVYLCASSLLAGDTQYFGPGTRLTVL.

This sequence joins TRBV18 and TRBJ2-7; 7 bases agree with TRBD1. The ends lost 5 bases at V and 5 bases at J; junction bases unmatched: 9. The CDR3 is made up of 14 amino acids. The V gene's germline CDR1 is KGHSH and CDR2 LQKENI. Here the CDR3 reads CASSADRRVHEQYF. CDR3 bases: TGTGCCAGCTCAGCGGACAGGAGAGTCCACGAGCAGTACTTC.